This is a list of T cell receptor beta chains from one sample in a study of cytomegalovirus exposure and HLA in healthy donors. The method was immunoSEQ multiplex PCR; TCRdb's version includes in-frame clones alone and lacks a portion of them. The sample has about 200,000 clones; roughly three quarters are singletons. The sequencing sample was made of PBMCs. The receptors stem from a man aged 50 to 60 in good health and CMV-seronegative. The CDR3 runs from the conserved cysteine through the conserved F or W. A D gene is named only where the DNA matches it firmly. Size is omitted from some rows. Given values are once, few, many or a class for expanded clones.

13,.,TRBV27,TRBJ2-1,once,CASSFPASGEQFF,TGTGCCAGCAGTTTCCCTGCCAGCGGAGAGCAGTTCTTC
16,.,TRBV6-6,TRBJ2-5,.,CASSLSGQNPLKTQYF,TGTGCCAGCAGCTTATCGGGACAAAATCCCTTAAAGACCCAGTACTTC
14,TRBD1,TRBV30,TRBJ2-7,few,CAWNPGQGHYEQYF,TGTGCCTGGAACCCAGGACAGGGCCACTACGAGCAGTACTTC
15,TRBD1,TRBV10-3,TRBJ2-7,.,CAISPGQGGPYEQYF,TGTGCCATCAGCCCCGGACAGGGAGGCCCCTACGAGCAGTACTTC
15,.,TRBV18,TRBJ2-7,.,CASSPTRQDSYEQYF,TGTGCCAGCTCCCCGACCCGGCAGGACTCCTACGAGCAGTACTTC
11,.,TRBV28,TRBJ1-1,.,CASQGRTEAFF,TGTGCCAGTCAGGGTAGGACTGAAGCTTTCTTT
15,.,TRBV14,TRBJ1-2,.,CASSQDYRLTYGYTF,TGTGCCAGCAGCCAAGACTACAGGCTAACATATGGCTACACCTTC
16,.,TRBV28,TRBJ1-5,.,CASSSIRAMGGQPQHF,TGTGCCAGCAGTTCCATACGGGCCATGGGGGGTCAGCCCCAGCATTTT
11,.,TRBV30,TRBJ2-2,once,CAWRSVGELFF,TGTGCCTGGAGATCTGTCGGGGAGCTGTTTTTT
12,.,TRBV2,TRBJ1-1,.,CASSVGGTEAFF,TGTGCCAGCAGTGTAGGGGGTACTGAAGCTTTCTTT
15,.,TRBV11-2,TRBJ2-7,.,CASSLWAGSQYEQYF,TGTGCCAGCAGCCTCTGGGCCGGGAGTCAGTACGAGCAGTACTTC
15,TRBD1,TRBV5-5,TRBJ2-3,.,CASSLVTGGTDTQYF,TGTGCCAGCAGCTTGGTTACAGGGGGCACAGATACGCAGTATTTT
14,.,TRBV7-9,TRBJ1-6,.,CASSLEQGNSPLHF,TGTGCCAGCAGCTTAGAACAGGGAAATTCACCCCTCCACTTT
14,TRBD2,TRBV2,TRBJ2-2,.,CARGLAGAAGELFF,TGTGCCAGGGGGTTGGCGGGAGCGGCCGGGGAGCTGTTTTTT
16,TRBD2,TRBV29-1,TRBJ2-3,.,CSVGHFSGTQGDTQYF,TGCAGCGTTGGTCACTTCAGCGGGACCCAGGGAGATACGCAGTATTTT
17,.,TRBV5-1,TRBJ1-1,.,CASSLGLTGSTNTEAFF,TGCGCCAGCAGCTTGGGCCTTACAGGGAGTACGAACACTGAAGCTTTCTTT
14,TRBD1,TRBV28,TRBJ2-1,.,CASKRGQALGEQFF,TGTGCCTCAAAAAGGGGGCAGGCGTTGGGTGAGCAGTTCTTC
14,.,TRBV9,TRBJ2-5,few,CASGGGGDQETQYF,TGTGCCAGCGGGGGGGGCGGGGATCAAGAGACCCAGTACTTC
16,.,TRBV2,TRBJ2-4,once,CASSEARLGGQNIQYF,TGTGCCAGCAGTGAAGCACGGTTGGGAGGCCAAAACATTCAGTACTTC
15,TRBD2,TRBV11-2,TRBJ2-7,few,CASSWGSGSSYEQYF,TGTGCCAGCAGCTGGGGAAGCGGGAGCTCCTACGAGCAGTACTTC
15,TRBD1,TRBV14,TRBJ1-1,once,CASSRRQGALTEAFF,TGTGCCAGCAGCCGCAGACAGGGGGCGCTCACTGAAGCTTTCTTT
13,.,TRBV10-3,TRBJ1-5,.,CAIGQNSNQPQHF,TGTGCCATCGGACAAAATAGCAATCAGCCCCAGCATTTT
16,TRBD2,TRBV27,TRBJ2-3,.,CASSLNGLAIGDTQYF,TGTGCCAGCAGTCTGAACGGACTAGCCATTGGAGATACGCAGTATTTT